The 7 T cell receptor beta chains listed next were all sequenced from one sample in a study of cytomegalovirus exposure and HLA in healthy donors. PCR primers comprised 60 Vbeta and 13 Jbeta primers. Method: immunoSEQ multiplex PCR; TCRdb's copy keeps in-frame clones and lacks some. The repertoire consists of some 150,000 clones, with about 84% occurring once and the leading ten covering over 2%. The specimen sequenced was PBMCs. These TCRs come from a man aged 50-60 years in good health and CMV-seronegative.

This CDR3 reads CASSLAHNSPLHF. CDR3 DNA sequence: TGTGCCAGCAGCCTAGCCCATAATTCACCCCTCCACTTT. This chain connects TRBV5-6 to TRBJ1-6; no firm D call. This CDR3 comprises 13 residues. Germline V lookup: CDR1 SGHDT, CDR2 YYEEEE. Trimming shortened V by 4 bases and J by 5 bases, and 7 bases separated the two germline ends.

The chain has TRBV15 and TRBJ2-7; perhaps TRBD2 as D (5 bases). The CDR3 contains 14 residues. CDR1 and CDR2 (germline): LNHNV, YYDKDF (reference sequence). V lost 5 bases and J 1 base, leaving 12 bases between the germline ends. The CDR3 reads CATSVGKRSYEQYF. The CDR3 DNA follows: TGTGCCACCAGCGTCGGGAAGCGATCCTACGAGCAGTACTTC.

This chain joins TRBV29-1 and TRBJ2-5; possibly TRBD1 for D (5 bases). There are 13 residues in the CDR3. The germline V gene encodes CDR1 SQVTM and CDR2 ANQGSEA. Trimming removed 7 bases from V and 1 base from J, with 13 bases in between. CDR3: CSGKDIIQETQYF. The CDR3 bases are TGCAGCGGTAAGGACATCATCCAAGAGACCCAGTACTTC. The variable domain in full, with the rest retrieved from reference TRBV29-1 and TRBJ2-5, is SAVISQKPSRDICQRGTSLTIQCQVDSQVTMMFWYRQQPGQSLTLIATANQGSEATYESGFVIDKFPISRPNLTFSTLTVSNMSPEDSSIYLCSGKDIIQETQYFGPGTRLLVL.

This clone was observed once. One junction end disagrees with the germline gene, perhaps due to a read error. This chain uses TRBV7-9 with TRBJ1-2; D possibly corresponds to TRBD1 (6 bases). The CDR3 loop spans 12 amino acids. From germline, CDR1 is SEHNR and CDR2 FQNEAQ (reference sequence). The CDR3 DNA reads as TGTTCCAGCAGCGAGGACAGTGATGGCTACACCTTC. Protein product: CSSSEDSDGYTF.

J is TRBJ2-2 and V is TRBV7-2; 10 positions agree with TRBD1. Germline CDR1 and CDR2: SGHTA and FQGNSA. This CDR3 spans 15 amino acids. V shed 4 bases, J shed 5 bases, and the junction held 4 bases outside the gene matches. The CDR3 bases are TGTGCCAGCAGCTCATCGGGACAGGGGACCGGGGAGCTGTTTTTT. This sequence encodes CASSSSGQGTGELFF.

Details on this clone: The identical CDR3 is also encoded by other nucleotide sequences in the sample. The genes are TRBV18 and TRBJ2-7; tentative D call: TRBD2 (6 bases). CDR3 length: 15 amino acids. V shed 0 bases and J shed 2 bases, with 11 bases lying between them. CDR1 and CDR2 from the germline V gene are KGHSH and LQKENI. The CDR3 bases are TGTGCCAGCTCACCACCGTCCGGGGGTCCCTACGAGCAGTACTTC. Protein sequence: CASSPPSGGPYEQYF.

Here the CDR3 reads CASSYGQGRVSDTQYF. Written as DNA, the CDR3 is TGTGCCAGCAGCTATGGACAGGGAAGGGTCTCAGATACGCAGTATTTT. V gene TRBV7-2 combines with J gene TRBJ2-3, with 8 bases that match TRBD1. From germline, CDR1 is SGHTA and CDR2 FQGNSA. This CDR3 comprises 16 residues. After removal of 4 bases from V and 4 bases from J, the junction contained 10 bases not matched to a gene.